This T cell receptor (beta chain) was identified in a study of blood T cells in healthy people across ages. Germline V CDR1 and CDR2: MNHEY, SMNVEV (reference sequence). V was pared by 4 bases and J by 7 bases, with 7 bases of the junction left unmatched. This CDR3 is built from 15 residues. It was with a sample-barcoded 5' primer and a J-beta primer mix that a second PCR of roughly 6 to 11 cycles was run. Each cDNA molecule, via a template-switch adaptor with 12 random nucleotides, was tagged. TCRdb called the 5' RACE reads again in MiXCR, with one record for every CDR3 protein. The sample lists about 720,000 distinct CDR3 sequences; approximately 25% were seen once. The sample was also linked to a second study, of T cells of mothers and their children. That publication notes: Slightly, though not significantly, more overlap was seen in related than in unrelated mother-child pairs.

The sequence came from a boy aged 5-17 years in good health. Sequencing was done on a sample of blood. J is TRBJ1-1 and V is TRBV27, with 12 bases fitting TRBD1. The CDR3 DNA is TGTGCCAGCAGTTCGGGACAGGGGGCGGTGAATGAAGCTTTCTTT. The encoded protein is CASSSGQGAVNEAFF.